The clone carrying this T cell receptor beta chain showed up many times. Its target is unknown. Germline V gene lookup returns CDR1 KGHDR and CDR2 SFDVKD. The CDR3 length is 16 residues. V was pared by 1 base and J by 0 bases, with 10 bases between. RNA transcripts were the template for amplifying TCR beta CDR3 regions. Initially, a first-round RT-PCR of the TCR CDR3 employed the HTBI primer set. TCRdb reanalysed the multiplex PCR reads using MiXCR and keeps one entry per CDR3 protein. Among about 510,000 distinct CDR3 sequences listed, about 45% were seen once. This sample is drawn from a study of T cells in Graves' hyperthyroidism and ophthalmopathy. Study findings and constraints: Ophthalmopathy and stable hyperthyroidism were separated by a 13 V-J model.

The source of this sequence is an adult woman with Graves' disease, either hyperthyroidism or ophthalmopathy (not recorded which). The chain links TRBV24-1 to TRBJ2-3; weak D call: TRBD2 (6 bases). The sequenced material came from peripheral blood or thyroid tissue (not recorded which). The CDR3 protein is CATSDFSGVSTDTQYF. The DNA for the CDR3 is TGTGCCACCAGTGATTTTAGCGGAGTCAGCACAGATACGCAGTATTTT.